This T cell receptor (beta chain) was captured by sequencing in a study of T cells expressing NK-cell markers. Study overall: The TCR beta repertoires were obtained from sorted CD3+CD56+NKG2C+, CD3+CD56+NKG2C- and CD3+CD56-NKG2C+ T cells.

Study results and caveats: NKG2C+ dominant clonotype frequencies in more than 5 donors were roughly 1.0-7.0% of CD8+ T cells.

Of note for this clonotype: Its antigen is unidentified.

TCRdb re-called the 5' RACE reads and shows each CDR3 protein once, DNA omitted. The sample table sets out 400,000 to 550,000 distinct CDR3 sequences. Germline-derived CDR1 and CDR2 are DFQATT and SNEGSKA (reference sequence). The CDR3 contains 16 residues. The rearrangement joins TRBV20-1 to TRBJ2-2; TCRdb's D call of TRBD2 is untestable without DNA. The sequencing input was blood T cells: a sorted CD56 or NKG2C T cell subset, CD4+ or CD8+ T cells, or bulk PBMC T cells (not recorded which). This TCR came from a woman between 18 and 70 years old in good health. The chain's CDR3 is CSARFPGTSSTGELFF.